This passage covers 22 T cell receptor beta chains from one sample sequenced in a study of spatial heterogeneity in lung cancer. The time point is: sample taken at primary tumor resection. TCRdb redid the calling of the 5' RACE reads with MiXCR, one entry per CDR3 protein. The profile shows about 92,000 distinct CDR3 sequences, more than 10% of them singletons. Sequencing used PBMCs, obtained at surgery. Receptor source: a male donor with early-stage non-small cell lung cancer.

The gene calls are TRBV30 and TRBJ2-1; the match to TRBD2 covers 9 bases. The CDR3 length is 14 residues. CDR1 is GTSNPN and CDR2 is SVGIG in the germline V gene (reference sequence). Trimming cost V 4 bases and J 10 bases; bases outside gene matches: 11. DNA of the CDR3: TGTGCCTGGACTAGCGGGATCTTTATGTCGGAGCAGTTCTTC. Its protein is CAWTSGIFMSEQFF.

This clonotype occurred a few times. This rearrangement joins TRBV7-9 to TRBJ1-6, with 7 bases matching TRBD1. Trimming removed 8 bases from V and 6 bases from J; junction bases left unmatched: 7. The CDR3 is 14 residues long. Germline loops: CDR1 SEHNR, CDR2 FQNEAQ (reference sequence). CDR3 nucleotide sequence: TGTGCCAGCCAACAGGGGCCCTCTAATTCACCCCTCCACTTT. Translation gives CASQQGPSNSPLHF.

V gene TRBV12-3 or TRBV12-4 combines with J gene TRBJ1-4, with D possibly matching TRBD1 (6 bases). This CDR3 has 16 amino acids. V was cut by 5 bases and J by 6 bases, with 19 bases left in between. The CDR3 bases are TGTGCCAGCAGTACGAAGACAGGTCCTGACGATGAAAAACTGTTTTTT. Encoded protein: CASSTKTGPDDEKLFF.

This clonotype was picked up a small number of times. This chain joins TRBV5-1 and TRBJ2-5; D not resolved. The germline V gene encodes CDR1 SGHRS and CDR2 YFSETQ. The CDR3 sequence is 11 residues long. The V end lost 0 bases, the J end lost 10 bases, and 7 bases lay between the germline ends. The CDR3 nucleotides are TGCGCCAGCAGCTTGGACCAGAGCCAGTACTTC. Residues: CASSLDQSQYF.

V usage is TRBV4-1 and J usage is TRBJ2-2, with D perhaps TRBD1 or TRBD2 (5 bases each). The CDR3 runs 15 residues. The germline CDR1 and CDR2 sequences are MGHRA and YSYEKL. V lost 2 bases to trimming and J lost 2 bases, with 9 bases between them. The CDR3 nucleotides are TGCGCCAGCAGCCAACCAGGGACCAACACCGGGGAGCTGTTTTTT. This gives the protein CASSQPGTNTGELFF.

The table lists this clonotype with a few counts. The V gene is TRBV20-1, the J gene TRBJ2-2; 9 bases agree with TRBD2. The V segment lost 5 bases and the J segment 6 bases; nucleotides outside the gene matches: 4. Per germline, CDR1 DFQATT and CDR2 SNEGSKA (reference sequence). The CDR3 runs 13 residues. The CDR3 bases are TGCAGTGCTGGTAGCGGGAGCCCCGGGGAGCTGTTTTTT. This codes for CSAGSGSPGELFF.

V gene TRBV7-2 combines with J gene TRBJ2-7; no reliable D call. The V and J ends lost 1 base and 5 bases respectively, with 12 bases between them. Per the germline V gene, CDR1 is SGHTA and CDR2 is FQGNSA. This CDR3 contains 14 residues. The CDR3 sequence: CASSLGISPNEQYF. The DNA of the CDR3 is TGTGCCAGCAGCTTAGGGATTAGCCCGAACGAGCAGTACTTC.

This clonotype came up a few times. This chain uses TRBV12-3 or TRBV12-4 with TRBJ2-7, with 8 nucleotides matching TRBD2. This CDR3 has 13 residues. The J segment lost 4 bases and the V segment lost 6 bases, leaving 5 bases of the junction unmatched. The CDR3 nucleotides read TGTGCCAGCAGCCCGGGACTAGATTACGAGCAGTACTTC. Amino acid sequence: CASSPGLDYEQYF.

This clonotype showed up many times. The chain combines TRBV7-9 with TRBJ2-1; no reliable D call. CDR1 SEHNR and CDR2 FQNEAQ come from the germline V gene (reference sequence). The CDR3 sequence is 14 residues long. V lost 1 base to trimming and J lost 6 bases, with 10 bases between them. The DNA of the CDR3 is TGTGCCAGCAGCTTAGAGACTTTGGGCAATGAGCAGTTCTTC. Protein: CASSLETLGNEQFF.

This clonotype was picked up a small number of times. The chain uses TRBV6-5 and TRBJ2-5; TRBD1 agrees at 10 bases. The V segment lost 6 bases and the J segment 4 bases; nucleotides outside the gene matches: 8. The V gene's germline CDR1 is MNHEY and CDR2 SVGAGI. This CDR3 contains 15 residues. The CDR3 region is CASRMRQGAGETQYF. CDR3 bases: TGTGCCAGCAGAATGCGACAGGGGGCAGGAGAGACCCAGTACTTC.

The chain joins TRBV25-1 to TRBJ1-1; TRBD1 matches 8 bases. Germline V gene lookup returns CDR1 MGHDK and CDR2 SYGVNS. The CDR3 covers 14 residues. With 4 bases clipped from V and 4 bases from J, the junction kept 5 bases outside the gene matches. The CDR3 DNA reads TGTGCCAGCAGTGGGACAGGGAGAGGCACTGAAGCTTTCTTT. The encoded protein is CASSGTGRGTEAFF.

The V call is TRBV7-3, the J call TRBJ2-3; D is undetermined. The V end lost 1 base, the J end lost 4 bases, and 9 bases lay between the germline ends. The CDR3 sequence is 14 residues long. Germline CDR1 reads SGHTA; CDR2 reads FQGTGA. The DNA of the CDR3 is TGTGCCAGCAGCTTAAACAGCCCCCCAGATACGCAGTATTTT. Its protein is CASSLNSPPDTQYF. The variable domain in full, completed from reference TRBV7-3 and TRBJ2-3, reads GAGVSQTPSNKVTEKGKYVELRCDPISGHTALYWYRQSLGQGPEFLIYFQGTGAADDSGLPNDRFFAVRPEGSVSTLKIQRTERGDSAVYLCASSLNSPPDTQYFGPGTRLTVL.

This chain's CDR3 is CSPGLGGAPEQYF. Written as DNA, the CDR3 is TGCAGTCCTGGCCTTGGGGGAGCCCCGGAGCAGTACTTC. The chain employs TRBV20-1 and TRBJ2-7; D may match TRBD1 or TRBD2 (5 bases each). The V end lost 8 bases, the J end lost 7 bases, and 21 bases lay between the germline ends. The CDR3 is 13 amino acids. Germline CDR1 is DFQATT and CDR2 is SNEGSKA (reference sequence).

At least ten counts were recorded for this clonotype. The V gene is TRBV7-9, the J gene TRBJ2-3; D is ambiguous. Trimming took 3 bases from V and 2 from J, leaving 0 bases between them. Germline assignment: CDR1 SEHNR and CDR2 FQNEAQ (reference sequence). This CDR3 is built from 11 residues. CDR3 sequence (DNA): TGTGCCAGCAGCTTCACAGATACGCAGTATTTT. Amino acids: CASSFTDTQYF.

This clonotype was seen only a few times. V gene TRBV7-2 combines with J gene TRBJ2-4, with a tentative D call TRBD1 (5 bases). Per germline, CDR1 SGHTA and CDR2 FQGNSA. V was trimmed by 2 bases and J by 8 bases, leaving 10 bases between them. The CDR3 runs to 13 residues. The CDR3 spells CASSLPARDIQYF. DNA of the CDR3: TGTGCCAGCAGCTTACCCGCCAGGGACATTCAGTACTTC.

The V gene is TRBV3-1, the J gene TRBJ1-2, with TRBD1 matching over 7 bases. This CDR3 is 15 amino acids long. J lost 8 bases, V lost 6 bases, and 15 bases had no gene match. CDR1 and CDR2 from the germline V gene are LGHDT and YNNKEL (reference sequence). This CDR3 is CASRLLEEGAGGYTF. In DNA form, the CDR3 reads TGTGCCAGCAGGCTCCTAGAGGAGGGGGCAGGAGGCTACACCTTC.

This clonotype was detected a few times. This chain links TRBV7-3 with TRBJ2-3, with 9 bases aligning to TRBD2. CDR3 length: 18 residues. Germline lookup yields CDR1 SGHTA and CDR2 FQGTGA. V shed 5 bases and J 1 base; nucleotides not matched to a gene: 13. The CDR3 spells CASSPLPSSGGRTDTQYF. CDR3 bases: TGTGCCAGCAGCCCCCTCCCTAGTAGCGGGGGCCGCACAGATACGCAGTATTTT.

The chain employs TRBV7-9 and TRBJ1-2, with TRBD1 as a possible D gene (5 bases). CDR3 length: 15 amino acids. Trimming pared 1 base from V and 4 bases from J, leaving 13 bases between. The germline gives CDR1 SEHNR, CDR2 FQNEAQ (reference sequence). CDR3 in amino acids: CASSLGSAGRYGYTF. As DNA, the CDR3 is TGTGCCAGCAGCTTAGGTAGCGCAGGGCGCTATGGCTACACCTTC.

This clonotype has ten or more counts. The V call is TRBV28, the J call TRBJ2-3, with TRBD1 matching over 9 bases. V trimming: 4 bases; J trimming: 0 bases; junction bases outside the gene matches: 5. In germline, CDR1 is MDHEN, CDR2 SYDVKM. CDR3 size: 16 residues. CDR3 amino acids: CASSSHRGRSTDTQYF. The CDR3 DNA is TGTGCCAGCAGTTCCCACAGGGGGCGAAGCACAGATACGCAGTATTTT.

This clonotype has a count of ten or more. This chain connects TRBV6-2 or TRBV6-3 to TRBJ2-3, with 7 positions matching TRBD2. Germline V lookup: CDR1 MNHEY, CDR2 SVGEGT. J gave up 4 bases and V 4 bases, and 11 bases lay outside the gene matches. The length of the CDR3 is 16 residues. The CDR3 region is CASSSSGVAGADTQYF. CDR3 in DNA: TGTGCCAGCAGTTCCTCCGGGGTAGCGGGCGCAGATACGCAGTATTTT.

This clonotype has ten or more counts. The chain uses TRBV20-1 and TRBJ1-3; 8 nucleotides align to TRBD1. V gave up 6 bases and J gave up 4 bases; unmatched junction bases: 8. The V gene's germline CDR1 is DFQATT and CDR2 SNEGSKA (reference sequence). This CDR3 region has 14 residues. Here the CDR3 DNA reads TGCAGTGCGCAAAACAGGGGGGGAGGAAACACCATATATTTT. Translation: CSAQNRGGGNTIYF.

This clonotype turned up a few times. The chain recombines TRBV7-6 with TRBJ2-1; 9 bases match TRBD2. Losses at the gene ends were 5 bases for V and 2 bases for J; bases not matched to a gene: 7. Germline values: CDR1 SGHVS, CDR2 FNYEAQ. This CDR3 has 16 amino acids. The CDR3 DNA reads as TGTGCCAGCAGCATTGAAGCGGGGGGCGCCTACAATGAGCAGTTCTTC. Translation: CASSIEAGGAYNEQFF.